The TCR beta chain described here comes from a study of CXCR3-negative and CXCR3-positive naive CD8 T cells. Study results and limitations: Naive cells with CXCR3 showed TRB CDR3s that were more hydrophobic than those in CXCR3-negative naive cells. Diversity ran similarly high across both naive subsets but far lower in memory CD8+ cells.

In regard to this clonotype: Its specificity is not known.

The CDR3 extends over 15 amino acids. Germline V lookup: CDR1 SGDLS, CDR2 YYNGEE. Each TRB cDNA library was prepared by 5' RACE (with UMI labels). For each CDR3 protein, TCRdb gives one entry from its re-call of the 5' RACE reads, without DNA. This repertoire includes about 120,000 distinct CDR3 sequences. The sequenced sample was naive CXCR3+ CD8+ T cells from blood. As for subset: CD45RO-CCR7+CD27+CD95- naive CD8+ T cells expressing CXCR3 (TNR3+). This TCR was recovered from a human donor in good health. Some clones in this sample may be carry-over from other donors' samples. The rearrangement links TRBV9 to TRBJ2-7; TCRdb gives TRBD1 as the D gene, but with no DNA this cannot be confirmed. The CDR3 sequence: CASSEDGTGTDEQYF.